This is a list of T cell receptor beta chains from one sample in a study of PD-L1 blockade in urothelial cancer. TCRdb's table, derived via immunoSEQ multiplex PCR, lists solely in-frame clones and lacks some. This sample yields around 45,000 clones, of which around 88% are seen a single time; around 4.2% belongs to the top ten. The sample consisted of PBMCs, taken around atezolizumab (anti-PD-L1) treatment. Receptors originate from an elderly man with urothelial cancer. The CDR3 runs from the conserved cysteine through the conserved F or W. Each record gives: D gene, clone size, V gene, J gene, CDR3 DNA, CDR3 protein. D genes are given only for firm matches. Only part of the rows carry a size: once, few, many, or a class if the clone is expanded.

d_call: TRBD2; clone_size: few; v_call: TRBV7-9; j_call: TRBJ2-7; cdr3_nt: TGTGCCAGCAGCTCTAGCGGGAGATTCGGCAGCGAGCAGTACTTC; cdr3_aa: CASSSSGRFGSEQYF
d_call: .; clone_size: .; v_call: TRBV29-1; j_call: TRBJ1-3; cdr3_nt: TGCAGCGTTGCCGTCTACTCTGGAAACACCATATATTTT; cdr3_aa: CSVAVYSGNTIYF
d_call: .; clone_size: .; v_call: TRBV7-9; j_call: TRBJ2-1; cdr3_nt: TGTGCCAGCAGCTTATGGGGGCGGACGGGAGGAGGGACCAATGAGCAGTTCTTC; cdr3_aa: CASSLWGRTGGGTNEQFF
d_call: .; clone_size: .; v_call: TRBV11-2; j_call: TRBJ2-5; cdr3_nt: TGTGCCAGCAGCTTGGTCGGGACCCAGTACTTC; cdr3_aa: CASSLVGTQYF
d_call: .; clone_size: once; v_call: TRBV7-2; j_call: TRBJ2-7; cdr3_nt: TGTGCCAGCAGCTTAGAACAGGTCTCCTACGAGCAGTACTTC; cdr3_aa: CASSLEQVSYEQYF
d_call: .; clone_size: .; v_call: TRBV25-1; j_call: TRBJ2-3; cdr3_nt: TGTGCCAGCAGTGTCGCTGGCGGGGGCACAGATACGCAGTATTTT; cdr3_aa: CASSVAGGGTDTQYF
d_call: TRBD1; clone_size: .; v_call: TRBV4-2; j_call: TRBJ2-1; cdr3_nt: TGTGCCAGCAGCCAAGGGCAGGGGGTCAATGAGCAGTTCTTC; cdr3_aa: CASSQGQGVNEQFF
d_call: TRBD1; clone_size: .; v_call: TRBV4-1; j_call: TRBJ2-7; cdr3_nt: TGCGCCAGCAGCCCACGACAGGGGTCCGGCGAGCAGTACTTC; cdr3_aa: CASSPRQGSGEQYF
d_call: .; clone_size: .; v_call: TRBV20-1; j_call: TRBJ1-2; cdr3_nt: TGCAGTGCAGCAGACAGATATGGCTACACCTTC; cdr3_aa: CSAADRYGYTF
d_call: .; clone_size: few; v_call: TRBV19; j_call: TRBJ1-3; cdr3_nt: TGTGCCAGTACCCCCGGAGTTCCCCGCCGGTTTCGATCTGGAAACACCATATATTTT; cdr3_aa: CASTPGVPRRFRSGNTIYF
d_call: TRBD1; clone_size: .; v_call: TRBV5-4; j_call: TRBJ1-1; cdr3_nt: TGTGCCAGCAGCTCGGTAGAGGGGGCGAACACTGAAGCTTTCTTT; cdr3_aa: CASSSVEGANTEAFF
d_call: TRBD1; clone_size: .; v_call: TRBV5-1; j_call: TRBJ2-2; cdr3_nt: TGCGCCAGCAGCTTGGGGGACAGGGTAAACACCGGGGAGCTGTTTTTT; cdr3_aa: CASSLGDRVNTGELFF
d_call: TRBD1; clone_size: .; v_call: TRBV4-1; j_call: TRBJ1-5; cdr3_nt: TGCGCCAGCAGCCAAGGGAGGCAGGGGGCGGTTGGCAATCAGCCCCAGCATTTT; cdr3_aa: CASSQGRQGAVGNQPQHF
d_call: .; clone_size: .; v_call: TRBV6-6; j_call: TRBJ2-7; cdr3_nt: TGTGCCAGCAGTTCCTCTATCTACGAGCAGTACTTC; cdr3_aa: CASSSSIYEQYF
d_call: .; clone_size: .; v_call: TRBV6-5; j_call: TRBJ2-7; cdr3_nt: TGTGCCAGCAGGGTCAGAAGTGGCGAGCAGTACTTC; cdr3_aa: CASRVRSGEQYF
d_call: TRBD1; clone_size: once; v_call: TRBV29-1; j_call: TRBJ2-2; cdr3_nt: TGCAGCGTTGGAGGGACAGGGGGTCTGGGGAACACCGGGGAGCTGTTTTTT; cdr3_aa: CSVGGTGGLGNTGELFF
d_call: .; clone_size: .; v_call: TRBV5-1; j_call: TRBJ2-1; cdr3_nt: TGCGCCAGCAGCCCGCCGGTCGACTCCTACAATGAGCAGTTCTTC; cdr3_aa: CASSPPVDSYNEQFF
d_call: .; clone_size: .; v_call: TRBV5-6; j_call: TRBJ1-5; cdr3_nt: TGTGCCAGCAGCTTGGGCGGTACGGCGTCTAATCAGCCCCAGCATTTT; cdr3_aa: CASSLGGTASNQPQHF
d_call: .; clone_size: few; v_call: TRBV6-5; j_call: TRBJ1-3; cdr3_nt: TGTGCCAGCAGTCGGGGGGTTGGAAACACCATATATTTT; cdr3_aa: CASSRGVGNTIYF
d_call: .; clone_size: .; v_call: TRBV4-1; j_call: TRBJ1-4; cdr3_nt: TGCGCCAGCAGCAGCACTAAACTGTTTTTT; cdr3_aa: CASSSTKLFF
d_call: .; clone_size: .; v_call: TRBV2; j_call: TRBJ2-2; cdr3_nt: TGTGCCAGCGGCGGGAACACCGGGGAGCTGTTTTTT; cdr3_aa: CASGGNTGELFF
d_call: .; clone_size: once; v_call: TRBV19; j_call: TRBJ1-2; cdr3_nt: TGTGCCAGTAGCGTCAGGGGACACGAGGGCTATGGCTACACCTTC; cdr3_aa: CASSVRGHEGYGYTF
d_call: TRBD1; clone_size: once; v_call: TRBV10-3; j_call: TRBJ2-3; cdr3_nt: TGTGCCATCAGTGCCCCTACCGGGACAGGAGGGGGCTCTAGCACAGATACGCAGTATTTT; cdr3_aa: CAISAPTGTGGGSSTDTQYF
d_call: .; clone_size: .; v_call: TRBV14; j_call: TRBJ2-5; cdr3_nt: TGTGCCAGCAGCCCTATCAGCTTCCTCGGGGAGACCCAGTACTTC; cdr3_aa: CASSPISFLGETQYF
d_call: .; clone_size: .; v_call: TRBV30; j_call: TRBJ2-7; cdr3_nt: TGTGCCTGGAGTGGGGGGGGACAGGCCGGGGGTGAGCAGTACTTC; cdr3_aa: CAWSGGGQAGGEQYF
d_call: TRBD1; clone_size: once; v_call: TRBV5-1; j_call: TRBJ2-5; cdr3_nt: TGCGCCAGCAGCTTTGACCCGGGACAGGGAACCCAGTACTTC; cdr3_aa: CASSFDPGQGTQYF
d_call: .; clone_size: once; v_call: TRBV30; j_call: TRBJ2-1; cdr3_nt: TGTGCCTGGAGGGCGGCGGCTTTTACTGAGCAGTTCTTC; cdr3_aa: CAWRAAAFTEQFF
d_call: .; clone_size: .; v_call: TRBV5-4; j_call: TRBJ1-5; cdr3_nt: TGTGCCAGCAGCTTGGGGGGGCCTGGGAGCAATCAGCCCCAGCATTTT; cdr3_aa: CASSLGGPGSNQPQHF
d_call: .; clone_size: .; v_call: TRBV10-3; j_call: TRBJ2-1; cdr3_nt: TGTGCCATCGGGCGGAAGCGGGACAATGAGCAGTTCTTC; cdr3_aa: CAIGRKRDNEQFF
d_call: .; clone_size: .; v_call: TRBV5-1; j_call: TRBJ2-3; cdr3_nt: TGCGCCAGCAGCTTGGGGGGAGCAAGCACAGATACGCAGTATTTT; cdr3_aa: CASSLGGASTDTQYF
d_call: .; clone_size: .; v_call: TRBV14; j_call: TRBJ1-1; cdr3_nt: TGTGCCAGCAGCTTTACAGCGAACACTGAAGCTTTCTTT; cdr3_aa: CASSFTANTEAFF
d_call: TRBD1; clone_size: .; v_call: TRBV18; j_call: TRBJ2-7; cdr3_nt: TGTGCCAGCGCAAGGGACAGGAGCTCCTACGAGCAGTACTTC; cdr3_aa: CASARDRSSYEQYF
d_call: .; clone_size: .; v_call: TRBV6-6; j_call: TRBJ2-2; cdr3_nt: TGTGCCAGCAGTTCGAGGAGGACCGGGGAGCTGTTTTTT; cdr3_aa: CASSSRRTGELFF
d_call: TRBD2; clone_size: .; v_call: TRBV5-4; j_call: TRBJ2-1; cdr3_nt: TGTGCCAGCAGCCCCACTAGCGGGAGGGTGGATGAGCAGTTCTTC; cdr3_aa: CASSPTSGRVDEQFF
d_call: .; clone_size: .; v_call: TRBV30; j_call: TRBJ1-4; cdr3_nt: TGTGCCTGGGACTTGGATGAAAAACTGTTTTTT; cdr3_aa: CAWDLDEKLFF
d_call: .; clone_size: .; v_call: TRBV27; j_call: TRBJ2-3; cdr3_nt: TGTGCCAGCAGTTTAGGCCTAGCGAGGGGTACAGATACGCAGTATTTT; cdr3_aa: CASSLGLARGTDTQYF
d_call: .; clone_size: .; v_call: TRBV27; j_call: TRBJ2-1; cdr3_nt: TGTGCCAGCAGTTTAGATAAAGGGGCCTACAATGAGCAGTTCTTC; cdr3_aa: CASSLDKGAYNEQFF
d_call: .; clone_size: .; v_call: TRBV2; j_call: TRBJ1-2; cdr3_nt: TGTGCCAGCAGTGAACAGGGGACCTATGGCTACACCTTC; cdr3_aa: CASSEQGTYGYTF
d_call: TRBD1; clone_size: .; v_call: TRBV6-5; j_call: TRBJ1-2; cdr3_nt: TGTGCCACCTCGACAGGGGGCGGATATGGCTACACCTTC; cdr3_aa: CATSTGGGYGYTF
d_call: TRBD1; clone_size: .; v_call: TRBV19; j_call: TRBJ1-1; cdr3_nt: TGTGCCAGTATCCGGGACAGTAGTAGTATGAACACTGAAGCTTTCTTT; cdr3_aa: CASIRDSSSMNTEAFF
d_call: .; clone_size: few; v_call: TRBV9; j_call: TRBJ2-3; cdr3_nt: TGTGCCAGCAGCGTAGTCGGGGGAGCCTCCCCTCCAGATACGCAGTATTTT; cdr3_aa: CASSVVGGASPPDTQYF
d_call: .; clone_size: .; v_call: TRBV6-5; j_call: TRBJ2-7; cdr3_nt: TGTGCCAGCAGGGGAGTTGACAAGCCCTACGAGCAGTACTTC; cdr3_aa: CASRGVDKPYEQYF
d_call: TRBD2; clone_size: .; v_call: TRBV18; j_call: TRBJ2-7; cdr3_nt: TGTGCCAGCTCACTGACTAGCGGGAGCTCCTACGAGCAGTACTTC; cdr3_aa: CASSLTSGSSYEQYF
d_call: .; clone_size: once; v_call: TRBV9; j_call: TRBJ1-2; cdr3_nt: TGTGCCAGCAGCGTAGCTCAGAAAAGTTATGGCTACACCTTC; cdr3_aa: CASSVAQKSYGYTF
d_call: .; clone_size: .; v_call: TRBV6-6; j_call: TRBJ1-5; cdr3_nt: TGTGCCAGCAGCCGCCTTGAGGACGGGGTCAATCAGCCCCAGCATTTT; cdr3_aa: CASSRLEDGVNQPQHF
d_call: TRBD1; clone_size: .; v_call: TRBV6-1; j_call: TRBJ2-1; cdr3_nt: TGTGCCAGTTTACCGGGACAGTACAATGAGCAGTTCTTC; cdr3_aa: CASLPGQYNEQFF
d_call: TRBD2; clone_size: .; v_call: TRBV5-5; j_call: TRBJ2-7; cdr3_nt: TGTGCCAGCAGCTTGATAGCGGGAGGGTCCTACGAGCAGTACTTC; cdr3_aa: CASSLIAGGSYEQYF
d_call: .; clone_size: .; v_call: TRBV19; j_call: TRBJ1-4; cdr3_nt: TGTGCCAGTAGAGTCGGCAGGAACGCTCCTATGAGAAAACTGTTTTTT; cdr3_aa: CASRVGRNAPMRKLFF
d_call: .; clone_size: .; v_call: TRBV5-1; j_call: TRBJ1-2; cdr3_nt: TGCGCCAGCAGCAACCTGGACGGGGACTATGGCTACACCTTC; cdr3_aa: CASSNLDGDYGYTF
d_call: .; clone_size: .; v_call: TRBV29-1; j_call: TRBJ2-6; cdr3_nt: TGCAGCGTTGAAGGAGTCAGCAGGGAGGCCCCTGGGGCCAACGTCCTGACTTTC; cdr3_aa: CSVEGVSREAPGANVLTF
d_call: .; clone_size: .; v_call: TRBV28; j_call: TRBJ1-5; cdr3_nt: TGTGCCAGCAGAATACAGGGCAGGGGCCAGCCCCAGCATTTT; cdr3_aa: CASRIQGRGQPQHF
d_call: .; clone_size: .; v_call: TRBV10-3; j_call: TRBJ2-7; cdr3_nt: TGTGCCATCAGTGACCCGACAGGACTCGGTGGGGTTTTTTACGAGCAGTACTTC; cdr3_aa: CAISDPTGLGGVFYEQYF
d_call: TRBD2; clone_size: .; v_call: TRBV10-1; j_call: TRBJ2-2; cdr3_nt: TGCGCCAGCAGTGAAGCGGGGTTTCGGGAGCTGTTTTTT; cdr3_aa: CASSEAGFRELFF
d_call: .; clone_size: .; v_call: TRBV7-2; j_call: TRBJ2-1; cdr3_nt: TGTGCCAGCAGCTTAGCTACGGTGTATGAGCAGTTCTTC; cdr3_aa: CASSLATVYEQFF
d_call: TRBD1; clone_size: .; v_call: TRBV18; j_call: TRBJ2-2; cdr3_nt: TGTGCCAGCTCACAACAGGGGGCCCACACCGGGGAGCTGTTTTTT; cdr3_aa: CASSQQGAHTGELFF
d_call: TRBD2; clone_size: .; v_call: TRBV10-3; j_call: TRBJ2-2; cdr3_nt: TGTGCCATCAGAATGACTAGCGGGAGATCGAACACCGGGGAGCTGTTTTTT; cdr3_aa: CAIRMTSGRSNTGELFF
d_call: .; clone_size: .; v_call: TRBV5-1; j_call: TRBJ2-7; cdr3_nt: TGCGCCAGCAGCTTGGACGCTCAGACAGCCTACGAGCAGTACTTC; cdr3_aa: CASSLDAQTAYEQYF
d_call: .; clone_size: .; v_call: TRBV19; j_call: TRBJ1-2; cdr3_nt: TGTGCCACCTCTTTCGGCTATGGCTACACCTTC; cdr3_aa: CATSFGYGYTF
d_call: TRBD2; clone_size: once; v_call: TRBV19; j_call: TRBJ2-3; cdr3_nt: TGTGCCAGTAGTGAGACTAGCGGGACCACAGATACGCAGTATTTT; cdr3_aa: CASSETSGTTDTQYF